This T cell receptor beta chain stems from a study of blood T cell repertoires in COVID-19. Here immunoSEQ multiplex PCR was the method, and the copy in TCRdb shows in-frame clones only, minus some. The table has under 500,000 clones, around 87% seen once. Two negative PCRs, clearance, or symptom resolution were required of recovered Cohort 3 donors. A few counts support this clone. Germline CDR1 reads SEHNR; CDR2 reads FQNEAQ (reference sequence). The CDR3 is made up of 15 amino acids. V lost 5 bases, J lost 2 bases, and 5 bases stayed unmatched. This TCR was recovered from a young man who had recovered from COVID-19. Sequenced: PBMCs or T cells enriched from blood (not recorded which). This rearrangement joins TRBV7-9 to TRBJ2-3; TRBD2 matches 9 bases. CDR3 nucleotide sequence: TGTGCCAGCAGCCTGACTAGCGGATACACAGATACGCAGTATTTT. Translated, it gives CASSLTSGYTDTQYF.